The entry that follows covers one TCR beta chain sequence. What it binds is unknown. One junction end disagrees with the germline gene, perhaps due to a read error. Carrying unique molecular identifiers, the cDNA also gained a universal primer site through template switching. TCRdb processed the 5' RACE reads anew with MiXCR; each CDR3 protein has one entry. The repertoire holds 250,000 or so distinct CDR3 sequences, with approximately 7.8% as singletons. The data were taken from a study of identical twins. Germline CDR1 is SGHDT and CDR2 is YYEEEE. This CDR3 has 14 amino acids. Points from the study as a whole: Out-of-frame TCR alpha sharing observed in monozygotic twins exceeded model estimates. Insertions were reduced in abundant cord blood beta clonotypes but not in memory repertoires.

The same sample was also studied in work on yellow fever vaccine responses in identical twins.

The receptor's source is a woman under 30 in good health. Sequencing was done on a sample of CD8+ T cells sorted from blood. V gene TRBV5-6 combines with J gene TRBJ2-2; D uncertain. For the CDR3, the DNA is TGTGCCAGCAGCTCTGGGCTCTTCACCTGGGAGCTGTTTTTT. The encoded protein is CASSSGLFTWELFF.